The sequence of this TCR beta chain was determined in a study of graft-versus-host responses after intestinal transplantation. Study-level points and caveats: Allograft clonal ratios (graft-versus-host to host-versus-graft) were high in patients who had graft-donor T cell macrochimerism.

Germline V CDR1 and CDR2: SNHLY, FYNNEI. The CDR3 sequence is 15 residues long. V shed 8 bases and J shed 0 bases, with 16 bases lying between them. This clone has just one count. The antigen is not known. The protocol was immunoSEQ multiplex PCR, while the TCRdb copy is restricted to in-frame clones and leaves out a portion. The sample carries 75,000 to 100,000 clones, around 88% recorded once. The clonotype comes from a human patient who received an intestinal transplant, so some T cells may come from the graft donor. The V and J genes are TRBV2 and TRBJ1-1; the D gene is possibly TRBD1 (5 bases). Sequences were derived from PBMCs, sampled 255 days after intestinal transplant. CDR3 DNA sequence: TGTGCCAGCGAAGGGGCCACAGAAATGAACACTGAAGCTTTCTTT. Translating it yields CASEGATEMNTEAFF.